This T cell receptor (beta chain) was captured by sequencing in a study of cytomegalovirus exposure and HLA in healthy donors. Study in general: The same platform used for the 500 to 850 first-cohort repertoires was also used for the approximately 120 validation repertoires, as a later analysis reported.

The data were produced by immunoSEQ multiplex PCR, yet TCRdb's version contains in-frame clones alone and is incomplete. This sample has 150,000 to 200,000 clones; about 89% occur once, and the top ten carry around 3%. Germline V gives CDR1 WSHSY, CDR2 SAAADI. Trimming left V 9 bases short and J 7 bases short, with 24 bases between. The CDR3 covers 15 residues. This clonotype was sampled from a woman under 30 in good health and CMV-seropositive. The V call is TRBV10-2, the J call TRBJ1-2; D may be TRBD1 (5 bases). Sequencing was carried out using PBMCs. CDR3 sequence reads: CARNLPAGIRLGYTF. Written as DNA, the CDR3 is TGCGCCAGGAACTTACCGGCAGGGATAAGACTTGGCTACACCTTC.